Below, one T cell receptor beta chain is given with its context. Profiled with immunoSEQ multiplex PCR; TCRdb holds only in-frame clones, not every one. The sample carries 65,000 to 70,000 clones, 80% to 90% recorded once. These data come from a study of technical replicates of blood from four donors. Germline assignment: CDR1 SEHNR and CDR2 FQNEAQ (reference sequence). This CDR3 contains 14 residues. V shed 4 bases and J 3 bases; nucleotides not matched to a gene: 4. The sequencing sample was made of PBMCs. This sequence originates from a human donor in good health. Some clones in this sample may be carry-over from other donors' samples. The chain links TRBV7-9 to TRBJ2-5; 8 nucleotides line up with TRBD1. The CDR3 DNA is TGTGCCAGCAGCTCACGGACAGGGAAAGAGACCCAGTACTTC. The encoded protein is CASSSRTGKETQYF. Based on the CDR3 plus reference TRBV7-9 and TRBJ2-5, the full variable domain is DTGVSQNPRHKITKRGQNVTFRCDPISEHNRLYWYRQTLGQGPEFLTYFQNEAQLEKSRLLSDRFSAERPKGSFSTLEIQRTEQGDSAMYLCASSSRTGKETQYFGPGTRLLVL.